A selection of T cell receptor beta chains follows, all from one sample in a study of CD8 T cells in Susac syndrome. Each CDR3 protein is one row after TCRdb ran MiXCR on the immunoSEQ multiplex PCR reads. The sample lists 150,000 to 200,000 distinct CDR3 sequences; 92% were seen once. The sample was CD4+ T cells from PBMCs. Receptors originate from a human donor in good health. The CDR3 runs from the conserved cysteine through the conserved F or W. A D gene is named only where the DNA matches it firmly. A clone size is listed for some rows: how often the clone was seen (once, few, many), or a class if it is expanded.

d_call clone_size j_call v_call cdr3_nt cdr3_aa
TRBD1 - TRBJ1-2 TRBV7-2 TGTGCCAGCAGCTTAGATCGGACAGGGTACTATGGCTACACCTTC CASSLDRTGYYGYTF
- - TRBJ2-7 TRBV12-3/TRBV12-4 TGTGCCAGCAGTTGGGCCCCCCGGGGCTACAACTCCTACGAGCAGTACTTC CASSWAPRGYNSYEQYF
- - TRBJ2-6 TRBV27 TGTGCCAGCAGTAAAGGACACCATAACTCTGGGGCCAACGTCCTGACTTTC CASSKGHHNSGANVLTF
- - TRBJ1-2 TRBV18 TGTGCCAGCTCACCACGAGAAGGAGCTTTTGGCTACACCTTC CASSPREGAFGYTF
- - TRBJ2-7 TRBV4-2 TGTGCCAGCAGCCAAGCTTGGACTGCCGCCTACGAGCAGTACTTC CASSQAWTAAYEQYF
- - TRBJ1-6 TRBV2 TGTGCCAGCAAAAAGGACCCCTCCGATAATTCACCCCTCCACTTT CASKKDPSDNSPLHF
- - TRBJ2-7 TRBV28 TGTGCCAGCAGTTTACGGAGGGAGCAGTACTTC CASSLRREQYF
- - TRBJ2-1 TRBV5-1 TGCGCCAGCAGCCAACAGGGTTTGGACAATGAGCAGTTCTTC CASSQQGLDNEQFF
- - TRBJ1-1 TRBV28 TGTGCCAGCAGTTTAGGGAGGAAAGCTTTCTTT CASSLGRKAFF
TRBD2 - TRBJ2-5 TRBV2 TGTGCCAGCAGCGTAGGGAGCGGGGGGGCCGGGGAGACCCAGTACTTC CASSVGSGGAGETQYF
- - TRBJ1-2 TRBV19 TGTGCCAGTAGTTTGACAGGTGGCAACTATGGCTACACCTTC CASSLTGGNYGYTF
TRBD1 once TRBJ1-4 TRBV28 TGTGCCAGCAGTCCGCACACCGGGACAGGGGTGGGAAAACTGTTTTTT CASSPHTGTGVGKLFF
TRBD1 - TRBJ2-7 TRBV20-1 TGCAGTACGAATCCGGGACAGGGGGAGTACGAGCAGTACTTC CSTNPGQGEYEQYF
TRBD2 - TRBJ2-1 TRBV7-2 TGTGCCACCTCAATGGGGGGGACTTCCTACAATGAGCAGTTCTTC CATSMGGTSYNEQFF
TRBD2 - TRBJ2-3 TRBV20-1 TGCAGTGCTTTAGCGGGAGAGGGCACAGATACGCAGTATTTT CSALAGEGTDTQYF
- - TRBJ2-7 TRBV12-3/TRBV12-4 TGTGCCAGCAGTCCAGGTGTGAACCACGAGCAGTACTTC CASSPGVNHEQYF
TRBD1 - TRBJ1-1 TRBV24-1 TGTGCCACCAGACACAGGGGACAAACTGAAGCTTTCTTT CATRHRGQTEAFF
- - TRBJ1-1 TRBV7-2 TGTGCCAGCACCCCCAGGCGGGGGAGAGACACTGAAGCTTTCTTT CASTPRRGRDTEAFF